The entry that follows covers one T cell receptor (beta chain) sequence. The sample originates from a study of cytomegalovirus exposure and HLA in healthy donors. Using immunoSEQ multiplex PCR, the repertoire was profiled, and TCRdb retains in-frame clones only, with some absent. The sample lists tens of thousands of clones, about 95% seen once, with roughly 1.3% in the top ten. This TCR was recovered from a woman aged 18-29 years in good health and CMV-seronegative. The sequencing sample was made of PBMCs.

Here the CDR3 DNA reads TGTGCCAGCCGCGGAGTCCAGGGGCCGGAGAACACCATATATTTT. Translation: CASRGVQGPENTIYF. The chain couples TRBV28 to TRBJ1-3; the D gene is possibly TRBD1 (6 bases). V lost 8 bases to trimming and J lost 7 bases, with 21 bases between them. Germline V CDR1 and CDR2: MDHEN, SYDVKM. This CDR3 comprises 15 residues. Filled out from reference TRBV28 and TRBJ1-3, the complete variable domain reads DVKVTQSSRYLVKRTGEKVFLECVQDMDHENMFWYRQDPGLGLRLIYFSYDVKMKEKGDIPEGYSVSREKKERFSLILESASTNQTSMYLCASRGVQGPENTIYFGEGSWLTVV.